This TCR beta chain emerged from a study of a mutant IDH1 vaccine in newly diagnosed glioma. Measured with immunoSEQ multiplex PCR; TCRdb has only the in-frame clones, and not every one. The table shows approximately 43,000 clones, with 75% to 90% occurring only once. The CDR3 runs 12 residues. Trimming removed 8 bases at V and 4 bases at J, with 8 bases between. CDR1 and CDR2 from the germline V gene are MGHDK and SYGVNS. The time point here: week 35, safety follow-up. Vaccinated patients received 300 ug of mutant IDH1 20-mer peptide per dose, with topical imiquimod. This clone was seen once. Its antigen remains unknown.

This receptor was identified in a man aged 35-49 years with glioma. The J gene is TRBJ1-4, the V gene TRBV25-1, with D hard to call. The sequenced sample was PBMCs, obtained from a glioma patient whose treatment included an IDH1 peptide vaccine. CDR3 nucleotide sequence: TGTGCCAGCGCAGGCATTAATGAAAAACTGTTTTTT. It is translated as CASAGINEKLFF.